What follows are 18 T cell receptor beta chains derived from one specimen sequenced in a study of identical twins. TCRdb re-called the 5' RACE reads with MiXCR, one entry per CDR3 protein. The sample has around 690,000 distinct CDR3 sequences, approximately 22% seen once. These data also formed part of another study, on T cells expressing NK-cell markers.

The sequenced sample consisted of PBMCs. All receptors derive from a young woman in good health.

The rearrangement uses TRBV6-2 or TRBV6-3 and TRBJ2-5; D gene ambiguous. V dropped 0 bases and J dropped 2 bases, with 7 bases sitting between them. CDR1 and CDR2 from the germline V gene are MNHEY and SVGEGT. This CDR3 comprises 14 residues. The CDR3 protein is CASSYSSAQETQYF. The DNA of the CDR3 is TGTGCCAGCAGTTACTCTTCAGCACAAGAGACCCAGTACTTC.

CDR3 amino acids: CASSVVEVSEQYF. The CDR3 DNA is TGTGCCAGCAGCGTAGTCGAGGTGTCCGAGCAGTACTTC. The chain recombines TRBV9 with TRBJ2-7; no definite D call. Trimming shortened V by 0 bases and J by 6 bases, and 10 bases separated the two germline ends. The germline V gene encodes CDR1 SGDLS and CDR2 YYNGEE. CDR3 length: 13 amino acids.

The chain employs TRBV9 and TRBJ2-5; D not certain. Germline V gene sequence: CDR1 SGDLS, CDR2 YYNGEE. The CDR3 runs to 14 residues. Deletions cut 1 base from V and 5 bases from J, with 12 bases between. The CDR3 protein is CASSVSPSTETQYF. DNA for the CDR3: TGTGCCAGCAGCGTATCTCCATCGACTGAGACCCAGTACTTC. The complete variable domain, with remaining parts taken from reference TRBV9 and TRBJ2-5, reads DSGVTQTPKHLITATGQRVTLRCSPRSGDLSVYWYQQSLDQGLQFLIQYYNGEERAKGNILERFSAQQFPDLHSELNLSSLELGDSALYFCASSVSPSTETQYFGPGTRLLVL.

This clonotype was counted at least ten times. The chain uses TRBV12-3 or TRBV12-4 and TRBJ1-5; TRBD1 might be the D (5 bases). The ends were cut back, 3 bases at V and 6 bases at J, with 9 bases in the middle. The CDR3 consists of 13 residues. DNA for the CDR3: TGTGCCAGCAGTTTTGAGGGGAGTCAGCCCCAGCATTTT. Amino acids: CASSFEGSQPQHF.

This chain uses TRBV6-1 with TRBJ1-2; 10 nucleotides match TRBD1. From germline, CDR1 is MNHNS and CDR2 SASEGT. J was trimmed by 4 bases and V by 6 bases; bases with no gene match: 8. The length of the CDR3 is 15 residues. The DNA for the CDR3 is TGTGCCAGCAGCCGTGACAGGGGGCAGGTCTATGGCTACACCTTC. It codes for CASSRDRGQVYGYTF.

The J gene is TRBJ2-1, the V gene TRBV12-3 or TRBV12-4; 7 bases line up with TRBD2. J gave up 4 bases and V 8 bases, and 8 bases lay outside the gene matches. CDR3 length: 14 residues. The CDR3 nucleotides are TGTGCCAGCGGGGGGGACTCAGGGTACAATGAGCAGTTCTTC. Amino acid sequence: CASGGDSGYNEQFF.

The rearrangement joins TRBV6-1 to TRBJ2-2; 11 bases agree with TRBD2. There are 17 residues in the CDR3. Losses at the gene ends were 2 bases for V and 4 bases for J; bases not matched to a gene: 6. Germline CDR1 MNHNS, CDR2 SASEGT. CDR3 protein: CASSELAGGRGTGELFF. The CDR3 coding sequence is TGTGCCAGCAGTGAACTAGCGGGAGGCCGTGGCACCGGGGAGCTGTTTTTT.

This clonotype was picked up a small number of times. J is TRBJ1-5 and V is TRBV20-1; no clear D. V was pared by 1 base and J by 9 bases, with 13 bases between. The germline CDR1 and CDR2 sequences are DFQATT and SNEGSKA (reference sequence). There are 13 residues in the CDR3. The CDR3 sequence: CSARVPGKAPQHF. CDR3 bases: TGCAGTGCTAGAGTACCGGGGAAGGCGCCCCAGCATTTT.

This clonotype occurred a few times. This chain connects TRBV11-2 to TRBJ2-2, with D possibly matching TRBD1 (6 bases). Germline loops: CDR1 SGHAT, CDR2 FQNNGV. With 4 bases removed from V and 5 bases from J, the gap between germline ends came to 23 bases. The CDR3 is made up of 18 amino acids. CDR3 sequence: CASSSFLGRKGETGELFF. The CDR3 DNA sequence: TGTGCCAGCAGCTCGTTTTTGGGGAGAAAGGGGGAAACCGGGGAGCTGTTTTTT.

The V and J genes are TRBV12-3 or TRBV12-4 and TRBJ2-1; D is unresolved. The CDR3 is 13 residues long. Trimming stripped 7 bases from V and 7 bases from J, with 14 bases between. The CDR3 spells CASTEPGQNEQFF. CDR3 bases: TGTGCCAGCACTGAGCCTGGGCAGAATGAGCAGTTCTTC.

CDR3 region: CASSEAPPYGYTF. Here the CDR3 DNA reads TGTGCCAGCAGTGAGGCTCCCCCCTATGGCTACACCTTC. V usage is TRBV12-3 or TRBV12-4 and J usage is TRBJ1-2; D unresolved. The CDR3 has 13 residues. Deletions cut 5 bases from V and 4 bases from J, with 11 bases between.

The chain is built from TRBV6-5 and TRBJ1-6, with D possibly matching TRBD1 (5 bases). V was cut by 0 bases and J by 10 bases, with 7 bases left in between. This CDR3 region has 13 residues. CDR1 and CDR2 (germline): MNHEY, SVGAGI. CDR3 sequence (DNA): TGTGCCAGCAGTTACTCGGGGGAATCACCCCTCCACTTT. Protein: CASSYSGESPLHF.

This clonotype has a handful of counts. This chain links TRBV5-6 with TRBJ1-1, with TRBD1 matching over 7 bases. With V trimmed by 5 bases and J by 5 bases, 6 bases remained unmatched. CDR1 is SGHDT and CDR2 is YYEEEE in the germline V gene. CDR3 length: 13 amino acids. Here the CDR3 reads CASRYRGGTEAFF. For the CDR3, the DNA is TGTGCCAGCAGATACAGGGGAGGGACTGAAGCTTTCTTT. Full variable domain (remainder filled in from reference TRBV5-6 and TRBJ1-1): DAGVTQSPTHLIKTRGQQVTLRCSPKSGHDTVSWYQQALGQGPQFIFQYYEEEERQRGNFPDRFSGHQFPNYSSELNVNALLLGDSALYLCASRYRGGTEAFFGQGTRLTVV.

The chain recombines TRBV10-3 with TRBJ2-2, with 12 bases that match TRBD2. V dropped 7 bases and J dropped 4; count of bases not matched to a gene: 10. The CDR3 is 17 residues long. The V gene's germline CDR1 is ENHRY and CDR2 SYGVKD. In nucleotides, the CDR3 is TGTGCCATCACGCCCCTCCCGGGACTAGCGGGCACCGGGGAGCTGTTTTTT. Its protein is CAITPLPGLAGTGELFF.

This clonotype was observed at least ten times. The chain uses TRBV5-1 and TRBJ1-1; D is unresolved. There are 13 residues in the CDR3. Germline lookup yields CDR1 SGHRS and CDR2 YFSETQ. Trimming left V 4 bases short and J 7 bases short, with 14 bases between. Here the CDR3 reads CASSQIRGVEAFF. The CDR3 nucleotides read TGCGCCAGCAGCCAGATCCGCGGCGTTGAAGCTTTCTTT.

There are a few counts of this clonotype. V and J are TRBV13 and TRBJ2-7; D perhaps matches TRBD2 (6 bases). V lost 5 bases, J lost 0 bases, and 14 bases lay in between. The CDR3 sequence is 15 residues long. Germline CDR1 reads PRHDT; CDR2 reads FYEKMQ (reference sequence). The CDR3 DNA sequence: TGTGCCAGCAGCATAAGCGGGCCTAGCTCCTACGAGCAGTACTTC. Its translation: CASSISGPSSYEQYF.

This clonotype was recorded many times. The chain links TRBV12-3 or TRBV12-4 to TRBJ2-7; D gene ambiguous. CDR3 size: 12 residues. Trimming pared 5 bases from V and 4 bases from J, leaving 9 bases between. DNA of the CDR3: TGTGCCAGCAGTCCGAACCTTTACGAGCAGTACTTC. Protein sequence: CASSPNLYEQYF.

This chain uses TRBV5-1 with TRBJ2-3; 10 nucleotides line up with TRBD2. The CDR3 has 15 residues. V shed 4 bases, J shed 5 bases, and the junction held 7 bases outside the gene matches. Per germline, CDR1 SGHRS and CDR2 YFSETQ. The CDR3 loop is CASSISGGPGDTQYF. For the CDR3, the DNA is TGCGCCAGCAGCATTAGCGGGGGGCCGGGAGATACGCAGTATTTT.